This T cell receptor beta chain originates from a study of cytomegalovirus exposure and HLA in healthy donors. Overall study findings and caveats: Reports showed the classifier diagnosing cytomegalovirus status with high specificity and sensitivity. Later analysis revealed greater clonal expansion in HLA-associated TCR beta chains than in equally common others. Presence/absence analyses assumed roughly uniform sequencing depth across donors, which may not hold.

The study ran its PCR with 60 Vbeta and 13 Jbeta primers. The protocol was immunoSEQ multiplex PCR, while the TCRdb copy is restricted to in-frame clones and leaves out a portion. The sample includes over 150,000 clones, 80% of them seen just once. Concerning this clone itself: The target antigen is unknown.

The germline CDR1 and CDR2 sequences are KGHSH and LQKENI. With 2 bases removed from V and 8 bases from J, the gap between germline ends came to 9 bases. This CDR3 contains 13 residues. The material sequenced was PBMCs. The chain couples TRBV18 to TRBJ1-4, with D possibly TRBD1 on 5 matching bases. This sequence was found in a man between 25 and 39 years old in good health and CMV-seropositive. The CDR3: CASSPEQAEKLFF. In DNA, the CDR3 is TGTGCCAGCTCACCAGAACAGGCAGAAAAACTGTTTTTT.